The rows below give T cell receptor beta chains drawn from one sample of a study of cytotoxic CD8 clonotypes in ibrutinib-treated CLL. Sequencing was performed with immunoSEQ multiplex PCR; in TCRdb, only in-frame clones are kept and a portion is missing. Of about 40,000 clones in the sample, 55% to 75% were seen once. This sample comprised PBMCs, obtained at disease progression, from a patient treated with ibrutinib. All receptors derive from a human donor with chronic lymphocytic leukemia. CDR3s include the opening cysteine and the closing phenylalanine or tryptophan. D genes are given only for firm matches. Part of the rows lack a size; the others show once, few, many or a class for expanded clones.

J,D,V,size,DNA,CDR3
TRBJ1-1,NA,TRBV5-1,NA,TGCGCCAGCGGACCTCATAGGACGAACACTGAAGCTTTCTTT,CASGPHRTNTEAFF
TRBJ1-2,NA,TRBV2,NA,TGTGCCAGCAGGATAGGAGTTACTAACTATGGCTACACCTTC,CASRIGVTNYGYTF
TRBJ2-7,NA,TRBV23-1,NA,TGCGCCAGCAGTCGGGGGAGTCGGGACACGCCCGGGAACGAGCAGTACTTC,CASSRGSRDTPGNEQYF
TRBJ1-1,NA,TRBV2,once,TGTGCCAGCAAACCGGTGAACACTGAAGCTTTCTTT,CASKPVNTEAFF
TRBJ1-1,TRBD1,TRBV5-1,NA,TGCGCCAGCAGCCCGGACAGGGGAAACACTGAAGCTTTCTTT,CASSPDRGNTEAFF
TRBJ1-1,NA,TRBV7-7,NA,TGTGCTAGCAGCTCTCGTGCGAACACTGAAGCTTTCTTT,CASSSRANTEAFF
TRBJ2-3,TRBD2,TRBV15,NA,TGTGCCACCATGAGCCCCCGGGGGGACGGACTCAACCCTTCTAGCACAGATACGCAGTATTTT,CATMSPRGDGLNPSSTDTQYF
TRBJ2-1,TRBD2,TRBV5-4,NA,TGTGCCAGCAGCTTAGACGGGAGGGAGAATGAGCAGTTCTTC,CASSLDGRENEQFF
TRBJ1-2,TRBD1,TRBV29-1,NA,TGCAGCGCGGACAGGGCTGGCTACACCTTC,CSADRAGYTF
TRBJ2-7,TRBD1,TRBV28,NA,TGTGCCAGCAGCTCCAATCGACAGGGTTGGGGCGAGCAGTACTTC,CASSSNRQGWGEQYF
TRBJ2-7,TRBD1,TRBV30,NA,TGTGCCTGCCGAAACTCGACAGGGTATGGCGAGCAGTACTTC,CACRNSTGYGEQYF
TRBJ2-1,TRBD2,TRBV14,NA,TGTGCCAGCAGCCCGTTGGGGGGGAGCTCCTACAATGAGCAGTTCTTC,CASSPLGGSSYNEQFF
TRBJ2-7,TRBD1,TRBV7-9,few,TGTGCCAGCAGCCCCCGGGACAGGGTAGACGAGCAGTACTTC,CASSPRDRVDEQYF
TRBJ2-7,NA,TRBV29-1,NA,TGCAGCGTTGAGGGGCCTCGGGCCTCCGAGCAGTACTTC,CSVEGPRASEQYF
TRBJ2-1,NA,TRBV4-1,NA,TGCGCCAGCAGCCAAGATAAGGGAGGGTATGGGAGGGGGAATGAGCAGTTCTTC,CASSQDKGGYGRGNEQFF
TRBJ2-1,NA,TRBV7-9,NA,TGTGCCAGCAGCTTAGTTACCGGGAATGAGCAGTTCTTC,CASSLVTGNEQFF
TRBJ1-1,NA,TRBV28,NA,TGTGCCAGCAGTTCGGTTCGCTTCCGGTACACTGAAGCTTTCTTT,CASSSVRFRYTEAFF
TRBJ1-4,NA,TRBV11-2,NA,TGTGCCAGCAGCTTAGGGGGGTTCTGGGGAATGGGTGAAAAACTGTTTTTT,CASSLGGFWGMGEKLFF
TRBJ2-4,NA,TRBV21-1,NA,TGTGCCAGCAGCATTTGGGCGAGGAACATTCAGTACTTC,CASSIWARNIQYF
TRBJ2-2,NA,TRBV7-9,NA,TGTGCCAGCAGCGCGGGGCACGGGGAGCTGTTTTTT,CASSAGHGELFF
TRBJ2-7,NA,TRBV19,NA,TGTGCCAGTAGCATTGATCCCAGGGGGGGCTACGAGCAGTACTTC,CASSIDPRGGYEQYF
TRBJ1-2,TRBD1,TRBV18,NA,TGTGCCAGCTCACCCCCCTATGACAGGGTACAGTCGTCCACCTTC,CASSPPYDRVQSSTF
TRBJ1-5,NA,TRBV9,NA,TGTGCCAGCAGCCCCGAGGGCGATAGCAATCAGCCCCAGCATTTT,CASSPEGDSNQPQHF
TRBJ2-7,TRBD2,TRBV7-8,NA,TGTGCCAGCAGCTTAGGGACTAGGGCCTACGAGCAGTACTTC,CASSLGTRAYEQYF
TRBJ2-6,NA,TRBV18,few,TGTGCCAGCTCTCCCGCCCCTAGCTCTGGGGCCAACGTCCTGACTTTC,CASSPAPSSGANVLTF
TRBJ1-3,NA,TRBV5-8,NA,TGTGCCAGCAGGTTCAGACACAACAGCTCTGGAAACACCATATATTTT,CASRFRHNSSGNTIYF
TRBJ2-3,NA,TRBV30,few,TGTGCCTGGACCGGGGCTGATACGCAGTATTTT,CAWTGADTQYF
TRBJ1-6,NA,TRBV5-4,few,TGTGCCAGCAGCTTGGATTCGCTAACTAATTCACCCCTCCACTTT,CASSLDSLTNSPLHF
TRBJ2-3,NA,TRBV7-3,NA,TGTGCCAGCAGTGGGTACGGAGATACGCAGTATTTT,CASSGYGDTQYF
TRBJ2-7,NA,TRBV6-1,NA,TGTGCCAGCACCCGAGGGGGAATACTCTACGAGCAGTACTTC,CASTRGGILYEQYF
TRBJ2-5,NA,TRBV19,NA,TGTGCCAGCCGCTCGGGGGGCGGGAGTGAGACCCAGTACTTC,CASRSGGGSETQYF
TRBJ1-4,NA,TRBV6-5,NA,TGTGCCAGCAGTTACTCAAGAGGTCGGGGTAGGGAAAAACTGTTTTTT,CASSYSRGRGREKLFF
TRBJ1-4,NA,TRBV6-1,NA,TGTGCCAGCAGGTCCGCCGGGACGGATGAAAAACTGTTTTTT,CASRSAGTDEKLFF
TRBJ1-1,NA,TRBV28,NA,TGTGCCAGCATTGTGGGCAGCTTGAACACTGAAGCTTTCTTT,CASIVGSLNTEAFF
TRBJ2-6,NA,TRBV19,NA,TGTGCCAGTAGTATGGACGGTAGCTCTGGGGCCAACGTCCTGACTTTC,CASSMDGSSGANVLTF
TRBJ1-1,NA,TRBV21-1,NA,TGTGCCAGCAGCGACGCGGGGACAGCGACTACGCTTGAAGCTTTCTTT,CASSDAGTATTLEAFF
TRBJ2-1,NA,TRBV9,NA,TGTGCCAGCAGCGTAGAAAGGACTGGCGCCTACAATGAGCAGTTCTTC,CASSVERTGAYNEQFF
TRBJ2-1,TRBD2,TRBV5-4,NA,TGTGCCAGCAGCCCCCTCAAACTAGCGGGCCCGGTAAATGAGCAGTTCTTC,CASSPLKLAGPVNEQFF
TRBJ2-3,TRBD1,TRBV27,NA,TGTGCCAGCAGACCGAGAGACAGGGCTCCGCAGTATTTT,CASRPRDRAPQYF
TRBJ1-2,TRBD1,TRBV2,NA,TGTGCCAGCTCAGCTGGACAGGGCTATGGCTACACCTTC,CASSAGQGYGYTF
TRBJ1-1,TRBD1,TRBV7-9,NA,TGTGCCAGCAGCCCCGACAGGGTCTGGACTGAAGCTTTCTTT,CASSPDRVWTEAFF
TRBJ2-5,TRBD2,TRBV9,NA,TGTGCCAGCAGCGTGGGACTAGTGCCCGAGACCCAGTACTTC,CASSVGLVPETQYF
TRBJ2-7,NA,TRBV27,NA,TGTGCCAGCAGTTTGGGGCAAGGGGCCTACGAGCAGTACTTC,CASSLGQGAYEQYF
TRBJ2-1,TRBD2,TRBV15,NA,TGTGCCACCAGCAGATCTAGCAGGGACTACTACAATGAGCGGTTCTTC,CATSRSSRDYYNERFF
TRBJ2-7,NA,TRBV10-3,NA,TGTGCCATCAGGGGATCCTACGAGCAGTACTTC,CAIRGSYEQYF